The 3 T cell receptor beta chains presented below share a single source sample, sequenced in a study of T cells in Graves' hyperthyroidism and ophthalmopathy. Researchers took RNA transcripts and amplified the TCR beta CDR3 regions from them. The study used the HTBI primer set for a first-round RT-PCR of the TCR CDR3. In TCRdb, the multiplex PCR reads were re-called with MiXCR into one record per CDR3 protein. The sample consists of around 300,000 distinct CDR3 sequences, about 15% of them appearing once. The sequencing sample was made of blood. The receptors stem from a young woman with Graves' hyperthyroidism.

This clonotype was picked up one time. Being one base from a much bigger clone, this may be a read error. The rearrangement links TRBV20-1 to TRBJ2-5; the D is unclear. CDR1 DFQATT and CDR2 SNEGSKA come from the germline V gene (reference sequence). The CDR3 is 13 residues long. The CDR3 DNA is TGCAGTGCTATTGGCCAGTTCCAAGAGACCCAGTGCTTC. Amino acids: CSAIGQFQETQCF.

This CDR3 is CASPGGEAYNEQFF. The CDR3 DNA follows: TGTGCCTCCCCCGGGGGGGAGGCTTACAATGAGCAGTTCTTC. The chain recombines TRBV6-1 with TRBJ2-1; 8 nucleotides align to TRBD2. The J segment lost 4 bases and the V segment lost 11 bases, leaving 10 bases of the junction unmatched. The CDR3 length is 14 residues. CDR1 is MNHNS and CDR2 is SASEGT in the germline V gene.

This clonotype was observed a handful of times. A junction end diverges from the germline sequence, so it may reflect a read error. This chain uses TRBV11-2 with TRBJ2-1, with no clear D. This CDR3 is built from 12 residues. CDR1 is SGHAT and CDR2 is FQNNGV in the germline V gene. CDR3 DNA: TGTGCCAGCAGCTTCCCCGGACGCCAGTATATCTTC. It specifies CASSFPGRQYIF.